Listed here are 7 T cell receptor beta chains from one sample, sequenced in a study of T-cell reconstitution after alpha-beta-depleted transplantation in children. Library preparation (for TCRbeta) was performed with unique molecular identifiers. TCRdb re-called the PCR reads with MiXCR, one entry per CDR3 protein. Counted here are hundreds of thousands of distinct CDR3 sequences, around 8% occurring once; the ten biggest clones make up 5% to 8%. This sample comprised PBMCs, mostly from graft donor cells, obtained 180 days after TCRalphabeta/CD19-depleted stem cell transplant. The receptors come from a male patient aged 5 to 17 who had a stem cell transplant for acute lymphoblastic leukemia, so the T cells may come from the graft donor.

This clonotype came up many times. In DNA form, the CDR3 reads TGTGCCAGCAGCTTGGTCAGGGTTGGGGCCAACGTCCTGACTTTC. Protein sequence: CASSLVRVGANVLTF. V is TRBV5-6 and J is TRBJ2-6, with D possibly TRBD1 on 5 matching bases. V was trimmed by 0 bases and J by 3 bases, leaving 7 bases between them. The CDR3 has 15 residues. CDR1 SGHDT and CDR2 YYEEEE come from the germline V gene.

This sequence joins TRBV29-1 and TRBJ1-2; maybe TRBD1 (5 bases). CDR1 and CDR2 (germline): SQVTM, ANQGSEA. V lost 4 bases and J lost 6, with 9 bases in between. The CDR3 sequence is 11 residues long. This CDR3 is CSVVGGDGYTF. CDR3 nucleotide sequence: TGCAGCGTTGTGGGGGGGGATGGCTACACCTTC.

At least ten counts were recorded for this clonotype. The chain combines TRBV4-1 with TRBJ1-1; 8 bases agree with TRBD1. The CDR3 covers 15 residues. Germline V gene data show CDR1 as MGHRA and CDR2 as YSYEKL. Trimming at V came to 0 bases and at J to 10 bases, leaving 10 bases not matched to a gene. CDR3 DNA: TGCGCCAGCAGCCAAGATCTATTCGGCAGGGGGCTAGCTTTCTTT. Residues: CASSQDLFGRGLAFF.

This clonotype occurred many times. The chain employs TRBV5-1 and TRBJ1-2; no reliable D call. Per germline, CDR1 SGHRS and CDR2 YFSETQ. This CDR3 is built from 13 residues. Trimming took 0 bases from V and 2 from J, leaving 5 bases between them. The CDR3 bases are TGCGCCAGCAGCTTGGACACCAACTATGGCTACACCTTC. Its translation: CASSLDTNYGYTF.

Many counts were recorded for this clonotype. The chain links TRBV6-1 to TRBJ2-2; 11 bases fit TRBD1. The CDR3 is made up of 16 amino acids. V lost 6 bases and J lost 5; bases outside the gene matches: 8. Germline CDR1 is MNHNS and CDR2 is SASEGT. The CDR3 region has the DNA TGTGCCAGCAGCAGGGACAGGGGGGGAGGAACCGGGGAGCTGTTTTTT. This translates into CASSRDRGGGTGELFF.

This clonotype was recorded at least ten times. This rearrangement joins TRBV12-3 or TRBV12-4 to TRBJ2-3, with D possibly matching TRBD2 (5 bases). This CDR3 comprises 14 residues. Trimming removed 6 bases at V and 8 bases at J, with 18 bases between. CDR3 protein: CASSPERPTATQYF. The DNA for the CDR3 is TGTGCCAGCAGCCCTGAGCGGCCCACGGCTACGCAGTATTTT.

In this sample, this clonotype turned up many times. The chain recombines TRBV7-2 with TRBJ2-7; D is possibly TRBD1 or TRBD2 (6 bases each). The ends were cut back, 4 bases at V and 2 bases at J, with 12 bases in the middle. Germline CDR1 and CDR2: SGHTA and FQGNSA. CDR3 size: 14 residues. Written as DNA, the CDR3 is TGTGCCAGCAGCTCTGAGGGGGGCCCCTACGAGCAGTACTTC. Protein: CASSSEGGPYEQYF.